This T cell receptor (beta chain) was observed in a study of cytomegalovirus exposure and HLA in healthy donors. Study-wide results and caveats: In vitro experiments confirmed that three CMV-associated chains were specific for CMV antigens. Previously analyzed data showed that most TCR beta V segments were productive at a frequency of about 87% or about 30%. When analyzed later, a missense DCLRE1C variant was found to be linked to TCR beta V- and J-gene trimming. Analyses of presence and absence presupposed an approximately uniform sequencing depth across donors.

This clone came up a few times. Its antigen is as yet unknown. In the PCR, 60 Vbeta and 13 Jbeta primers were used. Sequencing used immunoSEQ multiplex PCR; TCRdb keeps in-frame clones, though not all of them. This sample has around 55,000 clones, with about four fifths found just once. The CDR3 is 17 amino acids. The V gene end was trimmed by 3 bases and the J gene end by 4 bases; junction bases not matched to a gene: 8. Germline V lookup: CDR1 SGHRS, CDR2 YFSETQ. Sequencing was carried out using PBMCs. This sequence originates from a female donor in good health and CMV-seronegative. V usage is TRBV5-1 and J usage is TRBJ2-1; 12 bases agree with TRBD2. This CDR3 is CASSSPTSGGGYNEQFF. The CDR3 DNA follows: TGCGCCAGCAGCTCCCCGACTAGCGGGGGAGGTTACAATGAGCAGTTCTTC. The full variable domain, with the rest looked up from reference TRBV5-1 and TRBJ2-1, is KAGVTQTPRYLIKTRGQQVTLSCSPISGHRSVSWYQQTPGQGLQFLFEYFSETQRNKGNFPGRFSGRQFSNSRSEMNVSTLELGDSALYLCASSSPTSGGGYNEQFFGPGTRLTVL.